This record covers a single TCR beta chain. Its antigen is not known. There are 15 residues in the CDR3. CDR1 and CDR2 (germline): SGHTA, FQGTGA. Trimming took off 0 bases at V and 5 bases at J, with 14 bases between the two ends. The primer mix had 60 Vbeta and 13 Jbeta primers. Sequencing was performed with immunoSEQ multiplex PCR; in TCRdb, only in-frame clones are kept and a portion is missing. In the table there are under 200,000 clones, about 80% of which are singletons. This entry is derived from a study of cytomegalovirus exposure and HLA in healthy donors. Findings and caveats of the study: DRB1 had the most TCR associations and HLA-C the fewest, a later analysis found, with rates varying by HLA locus. The study designated roughly 150 TCR beta chains cytomegalovirus-associated.

Sample: PBMCs. The sequence came from a woman aged 45-59 years in good health and CMV-seronegative. The chain carries TRBV7-3 and TRBJ2-7; tentatively, D is TRBD1 (6 bases). The CDR3, as DNA: TGTGCCAGCAGCTTAACTCCGGACAGAGCCGACGAGCAGTACTTC. It specifies CASSLTPDRADEQYF.